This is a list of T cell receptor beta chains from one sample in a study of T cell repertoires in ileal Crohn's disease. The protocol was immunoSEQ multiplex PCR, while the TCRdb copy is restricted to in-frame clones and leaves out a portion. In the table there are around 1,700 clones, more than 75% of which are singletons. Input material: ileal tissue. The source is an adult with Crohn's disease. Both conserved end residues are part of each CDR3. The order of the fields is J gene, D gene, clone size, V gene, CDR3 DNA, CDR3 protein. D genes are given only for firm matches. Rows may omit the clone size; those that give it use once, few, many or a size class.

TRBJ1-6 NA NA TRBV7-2 TGTGCCAGCAGCTTACGGCAGGGAGGAGATTCACCCCTCCACTTT CASSLRQGGDSPLHF
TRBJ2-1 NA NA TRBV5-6 TGTGCCAGCAGCTTGCGGCATCTATACAATGAGCAGTTCTTC CASSLRHLYNEQFF
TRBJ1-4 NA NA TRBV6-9 TGTGCCAGCAGTTACGCGACAGGTCAGGTTCTGTTTTTT CASSYATGQVLFF
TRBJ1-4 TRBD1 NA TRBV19 TGTGCCACCGAGGGGGCAGCTAATGAAAAACTGTTTTTT CATEGAANEKLFF
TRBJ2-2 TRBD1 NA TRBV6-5 TGTGCCAGCAGGACGCGGACAGGTGGGGCCGGGGAGCTGTTTTTT CASRTRTGGAGELFF
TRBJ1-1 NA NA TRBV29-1 TGCAGCGGGACCTACATAAACACTGAAGCTTTCTTT CSGTYINTEAFF
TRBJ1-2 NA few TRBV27 TGTGCCAGCAGTCCGGGTGGGCGGGGTGGCTACACCTTC CASSPGGRGGYTF
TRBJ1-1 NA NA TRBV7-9 TGTGCCAGCAGCTTAGGGGTTGGGTCGCCAGGTGAAGCTTTCTTT CASSLGVGSPGEAFF
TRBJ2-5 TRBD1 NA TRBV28 TGTGCCAGCAGTCCCCCGGGACAGGGCGGGGAGACCCAGTACTTC CASSPPGQGGETQYF
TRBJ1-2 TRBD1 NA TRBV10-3 TGTGCCACCACGGGACAGGGTGTCCCTAACTATGGCTACACCTTC CATTGQGVPNYGYTF
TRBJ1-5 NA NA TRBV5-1 TGCGCCAGCAGCTCTGAAGGGGATAAGCCCCAGCATTTT CASSSEGDKPQHF
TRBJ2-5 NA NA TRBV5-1 TGCGCCAGCAGCTTGGGGGGGCAGGGAGGAGAGACCCAGTACTTC CASSLGGQGGETQYF
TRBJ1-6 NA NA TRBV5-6 TGTGCCAGCAGCTTGATAGGTAATTCACCCCTCCACTTT CASSLIGNSPLHF
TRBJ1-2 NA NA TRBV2 TGTGCCAGCAGTGAACGACAGGTCTATGGCTACACCTTC CASSERQVYGYTF
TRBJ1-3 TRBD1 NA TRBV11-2 TGTGCCAGCAGCTTAGGGTCCGGGGCAGGGGGAAGAAACACCATATATTTT CASSLGSGAGGRNTIYF
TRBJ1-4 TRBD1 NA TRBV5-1 TGCGCCAGCAGCCGGACAGGGGAAAAACTGTTTTTT CASSRTGEKLFF
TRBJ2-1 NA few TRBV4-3 TGCGCCAGCAGCCAAGATAGCTCGGGGGAGCAGTTCTTC CASSQDSSGEQFF
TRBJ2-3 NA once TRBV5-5 TGTGCCAGCAGCTATGTTGATACGCAGTATTTT CASSYVDTQYF
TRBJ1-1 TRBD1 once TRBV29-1 TGCAGCGCCGGGACAGAGACTGAAGCTTTCTTT CSAGTETEAFF
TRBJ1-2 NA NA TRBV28 TGTGCCAGCAGCCCGACGGGACACTATGGCTACACCTTC CASSPTGHYGYTF
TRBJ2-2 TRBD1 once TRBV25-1 TGTGCCAGCAGTGAATCGGGACAGGCCACCGGGGAGCTGTTTTTT CASSESGQATGELFF
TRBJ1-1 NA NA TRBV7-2 TGTGCCAGCAGCGCTACAGGGGAAGCTTTCTTT CASSATGEAFF
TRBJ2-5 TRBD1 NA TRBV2 TGTGCCAGCAGCGGTGACAGGGGCCAGTACTTC CASSGDRGQYF
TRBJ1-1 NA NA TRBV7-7 TGTGCTAGCAGCTATGCAGAGAACACTGAAGCTTTCTTT CASSYAENTEAFF
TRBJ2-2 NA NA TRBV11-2 TGTGCCAGCAGCTTAGAGAACAGCGGGGAGCTGTTTTTT CASSLENSGELFF
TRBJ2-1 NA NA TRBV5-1 TGCGCCAGCAGCTCGGACAACTACAATGAGCAGTTCTTC CASSSDNYNEQFF
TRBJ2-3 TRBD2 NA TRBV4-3 TGCGCCAGCAGCCAAAATATGGGGACTAGCTGGGATACGCAGTATTTT CASSQNMGTSWDTQYF
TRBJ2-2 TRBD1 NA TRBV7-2 TGTGCCAGCAGCTTTGGGGGACAGCTGAACACCGGGGAGCTGTTTTTT CASSFGGQLNTGELFF